These 13 T cell receptor beta chains were all obtained from the same sample, sequenced in a study of vaccination effects on CD4 cells after COVID-19. No antigen has been identified for these receptors. Sequencing was preceded by expansion of antigen-specific CD4+ T cells with viral peptide pools in the ViraFEST assay. Researchers isolated CD4+ T cells once approximately 10 days of culture had elapsed. SARS-CoV-2 infected the person between March and December 2020, as confirmed by PCR. TCRdb's copy holds only in-frame clones and misses some; the assay was immunoSEQ multiplex PCR. The sample carries about 26,000 clones, about four fifths recorded once. The source material was CD4+ T cells from PBMCs cultured with HCoV-NL63 spike peptides, sampled before COVID-19 vaccination. These receptors were collected from a human donor who had a prior SARS-CoV-2 infection.

V is TRBV7-9 and J is TRBJ1-1; D gene ambiguous. The CDR3 is 11 residues long. Germline assignment: CDR1 SEHNR and CDR2 FQNEAQ (reference sequence). V gave up 2 bases and J gave up 4 bases, with 2 bases separating them. This chain's CDR3 is CASSLFTEAFF. The CDR3, as DNA: TGTGCCAGCAGCTTATTCACTGAAGCTTTCTTT.

The gene calls are TRBV5-5 and TRBJ2-5; D remains ambiguous. Between the trimmed V and J ends, which lost 2 bases and 5 bases, there was a span of 7 bases. The CDR3 length is 12 residues. Germline V CDR1 and CDR2: SGHKS, YYEKEE (reference sequence). CDR3 sequence: CASSFPRETQYF. In DNA, the CDR3 is TGTGCCAGCAGCTTCCCGCGGGAGACCCAGTACTTC.

This sequence joins TRBV4-3 and TRBJ2-7, with D unresolved. Trimming stripped 0 bases from V and 6 bases from J, with 9 bases between. The germline gives CDR1 LGHNA, CDR2 YSLEER. The CDR3 has 13 amino acids. The CDR3 protein is CASSQDQWREQYF. The CDR3 coding sequence is TGCGCCAGCAGCCAAGATCAGTGGCGCGAGCAGTACTTC.

J is TRBJ2-5 and V is TRBV12-3 or TRBV12-4, with no clear D. Trimming cost V 7 bases and J 7 bases, with 13 bases left between them. This CDR3 region has 12 residues. The CDR3 loop is CASTRDVLTQYF. The CDR3 bases are TGTGCCAGCACCAGAGACGTTTTGACCCAGTACTTC.

This chain connects TRBV3-1 (or the pseudogene TRBV3-2) to TRBJ2-5; TRBD2 matches at 11 bases. CDR3 length: 15 residues. V lost 4 bases, J lost 5 bases, and 6 bases stayed unmatched. Germline V gene data show CDR1 as LGHDT and CDR2 as YNNKEL (reference sequence). The DNA for the CDR3 is TGTGCCAGCAGCCGACTAGCGGGATTGGGGGAGACCCAGTACTTC. The encoded protein is CASSRLAGLGETQYF.

The chain employs TRBV7-6 and TRBJ1-1, with D unclear. The ends were cut back, 2 bases at V and 3 bases at J, with 13 bases in the middle. Germline lookup yields CDR1 SGHVS and CDR2 FNYEAQ. The length of the CDR3 is 15 residues. The CDR3 here is CASSLSPLEHTEAFF. DNA of the CDR3: TGTGCCAGCAGCTTAAGTCCCTTGGAGCACACTGAAGCTTTCTTT.

The chain employs TRBV7-9 and TRBJ2-7; the D gene is possibly TRBD1 (6 bases). This CDR3 has 16 residues. Per the germline V gene, CDR1 is SEHNR and CDR2 is FQNEAQ (reference sequence). The germline V and J ends were trimmed by 1 base and 2 bases, with 15 bases remaining between them. The CDR3 coding sequence is TGTGCCAGCAGCTTAGAGACAGGTTCTTTCCCCTACGAGCAGTACTTC. Translating gives CASSLETGSFPYEQYF.

CDR3 bases: TGTGCCAGCAGCCAGGGAAGACAGGGCGGGTATGGCTACACCTTC. It specifies CASSQGRQGGYGYTF. The V and J genes are TRBV5-4 and TRBJ1-2; TRBD1 aligns across 7 bases. With 4 bases clipped from V and 5 bases from J, the junction kept 11 bases outside the gene matches. Germline V gene data show CDR1 as SGHNT and CDR2 as YYREEE (reference sequence). The CDR3 loop spans 15 amino acids.

The rearrangement joins TRBV6-5 to TRBJ2-7; 10 nucleotides line up with TRBD2. V dropped 5 bases and J dropped 3; count of bases not matched to a gene: 7. The CDR3 sequence is 15 residues long. CDR1 and CDR2 from the germline V gene are MNHEY and SVGAGI. CDR3 amino acids: CASSPSGSRFYEQYF. CDR3 nucleotides: TGTGCCAGCAGTCCTAGCGGGAGTAGGTTCTACGAGCAGTACTTC.

The genes are TRBV7-2 and TRBJ2-2; either TRBD1 or TRBD2 may fit D (5 bases each). With 2 bases removed from V and 5 bases from J, the gap between germline ends came to 9 bases. The CDR3 covers 14 residues. Germline CDR1 is SGHTA and CDR2 is FQGNSA. CDR3 in amino acids: CASSLRGGTGELFF. CDR3 in DNA: TGTGCCAGCAGCTTACGTGGGGGAACCGGGGAGCTGTTTTTT.

CDR3 in amino acids: CASSLSSSRYTGELFF. The CDR3 DNA reads TGTGCCAGCAGCCTCTCTAGTTCTAGGTACACCGGGGAGCTGTTTTTT. The rearrangement uses TRBV7-8 and TRBJ2-2; D not resolved. CDR3 length: 16 amino acids. The V end was cut by 5 bases, the J end by 3 bases, with 16 bases between. Germline V gives CDR1 SGHVS, CDR2 FQNEAQ.

The chain links TRBV6-2 or TRBV6-3 to TRBJ1-1; D perhaps matches TRBD1 (6 bases). Per germline, CDR1 MNHEY and CDR2 SVGEGT. The CDR3 is 18 amino acids. V was pared by 0 bases and J by 0 bases, with 17 bases between. For the CDR3, the DNA is TGTGCCAGCAGTTACTCGACGTGGGGGCGAGAAATGAACACTGAAGCTTTCTTT. Its translation is CASSYSTWGREMNTEAFF.

The chain couples TRBV15 to TRBJ1-4, with 8 bases aligning to TRBD1. CDR3 size: 14 residues. The J segment lost 6 bases and the V segment lost 5 bases, leaving 5 bases of the junction unmatched. Germline V lookup: CDR1 LNHNV, CDR2 YYDKDF (reference sequence). The DNA for the CDR3 is TGTGCCACCAGCTTCGGACAGGGTCATGAAAAACTGTTTTTT. Amino acids: CATSFGQGHEKLFF.